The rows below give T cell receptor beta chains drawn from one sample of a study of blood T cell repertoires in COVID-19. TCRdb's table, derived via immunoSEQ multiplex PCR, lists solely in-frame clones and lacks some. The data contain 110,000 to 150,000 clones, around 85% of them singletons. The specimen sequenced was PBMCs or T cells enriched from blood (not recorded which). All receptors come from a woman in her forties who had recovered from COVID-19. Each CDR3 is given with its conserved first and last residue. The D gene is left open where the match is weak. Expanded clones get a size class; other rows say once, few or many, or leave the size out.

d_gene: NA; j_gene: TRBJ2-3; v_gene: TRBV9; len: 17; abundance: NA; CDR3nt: TGTGCCAGCAGCGTAAAAGGGGTAGGTTCTAGCACAGATACGCAGTATTTT; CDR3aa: CASSVKGVGSSTDTQYF
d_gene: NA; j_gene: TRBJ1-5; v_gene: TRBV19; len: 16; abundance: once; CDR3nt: TGTGCCAGTAGCCCTCTTAAGCGGGGGTACAATCAGCCCCAGCATTTT; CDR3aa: CASSPLKRGYNQPQHF
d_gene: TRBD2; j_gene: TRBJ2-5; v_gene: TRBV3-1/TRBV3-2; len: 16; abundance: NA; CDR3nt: TGTGCCAGCAGCCCGGGACTAGCGGGGGGCCAAGAGACCCAGTACTTC; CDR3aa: CASSPGLAGGQETQYF
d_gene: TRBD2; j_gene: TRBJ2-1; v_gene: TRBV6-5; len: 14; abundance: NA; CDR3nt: TGTGCCAGCAGTTACGCAGCGGGAGAAAGGGAGCAGTTCTTC; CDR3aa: CASSYAAGEREQFF
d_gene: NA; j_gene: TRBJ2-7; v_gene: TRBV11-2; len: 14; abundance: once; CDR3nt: TGTGCCAGCAGCTTAGCACAGGGATCCTACGAGCAGTACTTC; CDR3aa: CASSLAQGSYEQYF
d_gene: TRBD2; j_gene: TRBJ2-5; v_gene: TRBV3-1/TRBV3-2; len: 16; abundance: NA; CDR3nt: TGTGCCAGCAGCCGCCTTGCTAGCGGGGGTAAAGAGACCCAGTACTTC; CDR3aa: CASSRLASGGKETQYF
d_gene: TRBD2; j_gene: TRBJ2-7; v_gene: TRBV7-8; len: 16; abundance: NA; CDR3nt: TGTGCCAGTGGGCTAGCGGGAGCCAGCCTACCCTACGAGCAGTACTTC; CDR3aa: CASGLAGASLPYEQYF
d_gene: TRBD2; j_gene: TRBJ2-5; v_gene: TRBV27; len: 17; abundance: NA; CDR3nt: TGTGCCAGCAGTCCCGGACTAGCGGGAGGGTTACAAGAGACCCAGTACTTC; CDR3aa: CASSPGLAGGLQETQYF
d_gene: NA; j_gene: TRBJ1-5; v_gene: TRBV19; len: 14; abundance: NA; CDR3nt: TGTGCCAGTAGTATAGGCCAGGGGAATCAGCCCCAGCATTTT; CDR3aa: CASSIGQGNQPQHF
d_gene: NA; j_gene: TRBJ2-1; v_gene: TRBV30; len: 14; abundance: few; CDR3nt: TGTGCCTGGAGCGGGGGAAAGGGAGAAGGTGAGCAGTTCTTC; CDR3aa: CAWSGGKGEGEQFF
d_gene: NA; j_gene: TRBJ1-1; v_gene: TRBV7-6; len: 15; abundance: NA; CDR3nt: TGTGCCAGCAGCTTATTTGTAGATCTGAACACTGAAGCTTTCTTT; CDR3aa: CASSLFVDLNTEAFF
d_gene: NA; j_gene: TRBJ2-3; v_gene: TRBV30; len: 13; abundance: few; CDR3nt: TGTGCCTGGATGGCGGGAAGCACAGATACGCAGTATTTT; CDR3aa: CAWMAGSTDTQYF
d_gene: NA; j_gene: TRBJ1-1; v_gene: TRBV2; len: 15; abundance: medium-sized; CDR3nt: TGTGCCAGCAGGACCAGGGGCAGGGTTAACACTGAAGCTTTCTTT; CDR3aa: CASRTRGRVNTEAFF
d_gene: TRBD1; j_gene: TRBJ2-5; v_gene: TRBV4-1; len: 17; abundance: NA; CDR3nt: TGCGCCAGCAGCCAAGAATCCTGGACAGGTCCGAGTAATACCCAGTACTTC; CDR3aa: CASSQESWTGPSNTQYF
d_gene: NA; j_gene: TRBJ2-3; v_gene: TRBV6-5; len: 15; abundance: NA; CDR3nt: TGTGCCAGCAGTTACTCGCTAGAGAACACAGATACGCAGTATTTT; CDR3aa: CASSYSLENTDTQYF
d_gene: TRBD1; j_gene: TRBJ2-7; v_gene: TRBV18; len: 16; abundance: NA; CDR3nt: TGTGCCAGCTCACCACCGGCAGGGACAGGGGTCCTTGAGCAGTACTTC; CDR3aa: CASSPPAGTGVLEQYF
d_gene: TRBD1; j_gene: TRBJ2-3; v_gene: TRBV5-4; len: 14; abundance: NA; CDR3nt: TGTGCCAGCATTGACAGGGGTGGGACAGATACGCAGTATTTT; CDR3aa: CASIDRGGTDTQYF
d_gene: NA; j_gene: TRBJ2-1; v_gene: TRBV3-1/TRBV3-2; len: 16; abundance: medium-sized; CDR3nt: TGTGCCAGCAGCCAAGTCGCGGTACCGGAGTACAATGAGCAGTTCTTC; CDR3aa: CASSQVAVPEYNEQFF
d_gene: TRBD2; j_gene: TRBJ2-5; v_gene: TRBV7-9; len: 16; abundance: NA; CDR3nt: TGTGCCAGCAGCCCCCCGACTAGCGGATACCAAGAGACCCAGTACTTC; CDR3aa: CASSPPTSGYQETQYF
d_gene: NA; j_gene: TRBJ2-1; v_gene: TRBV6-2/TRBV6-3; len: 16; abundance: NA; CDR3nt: TGTGCCAGCAGTTACCTTGTAGGGGGAACTGGCAATGAGCAGTTCTTC; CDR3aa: CASSYLVGGTGNEQFF